The T cell receptor (beta chain) under discussion was sequenced for a study of blood T cell repertoires in COVID-19. The wider study: Some COVID-19 samples were acute and others convalescent; all came from the United States, Italy and Spain. PBMCs, B-cell-depleted T cells, or T cells were the source of the cDNA or gDNA that made up the material.

This clone showed up just a few times. Original processing notes: Cell counts per sample came from amplifying reference gene primers. Produced via immunoSEQ multiplex PCR; TCRdb's table is partial and in-frame only. V and J calls and clone size are as listed in that table; D and trimming were resolved from the DNA. Counted here are about 37,000 clones, 80% occurring once; the ten biggest clones make up roughly 14%. The trim removed 1 base at V and 3 bases at J, leaving 1 base unmatched. The CDR3 contains 14 residues. Germline V gene lookup returns CDR1 MNHEY and CDR2 SVGAGI. This clonotype originated in a woman aged 70-85 years with acute or convalescent COVID-19. Input material: peripheral blood. The chain combines TRBV6-5 with TRBJ2-7; 9 nucleotides line up with TRBD2. CDR3 DNA: TGTGCCAGCAGTTACTTTAGCGGGAGCTACGAGCAGTACTTC. It is translated as CASSYFSGSYEQYF.